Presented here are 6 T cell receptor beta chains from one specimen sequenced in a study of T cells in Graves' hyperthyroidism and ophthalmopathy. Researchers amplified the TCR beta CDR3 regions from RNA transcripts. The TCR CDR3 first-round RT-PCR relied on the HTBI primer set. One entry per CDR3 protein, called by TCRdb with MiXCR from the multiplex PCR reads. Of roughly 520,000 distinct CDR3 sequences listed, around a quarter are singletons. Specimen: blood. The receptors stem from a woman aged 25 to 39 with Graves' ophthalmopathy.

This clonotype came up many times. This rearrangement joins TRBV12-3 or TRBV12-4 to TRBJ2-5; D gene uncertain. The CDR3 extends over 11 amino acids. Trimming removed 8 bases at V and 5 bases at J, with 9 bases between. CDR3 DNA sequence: TGTGCCAGCTTAACAGAGGAGACCCAGTACTTC. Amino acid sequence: CASLTEETQYF.

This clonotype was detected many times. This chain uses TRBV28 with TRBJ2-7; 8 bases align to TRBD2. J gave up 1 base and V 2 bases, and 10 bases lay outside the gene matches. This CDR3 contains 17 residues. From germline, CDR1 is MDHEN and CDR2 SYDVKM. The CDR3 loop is CASSLLPTGGLSYEQYF. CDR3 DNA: TGTGCCAGCAGTTTACTTCCCACGGGGGGGCTTTCCTACGAGCAGTACTTC.

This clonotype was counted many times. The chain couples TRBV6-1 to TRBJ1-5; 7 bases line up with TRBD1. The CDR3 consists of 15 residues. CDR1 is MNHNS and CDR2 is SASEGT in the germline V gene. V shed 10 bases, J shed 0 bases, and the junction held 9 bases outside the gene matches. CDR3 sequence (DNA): TGTGCCACCCTCCGGACAGGAGATAGCAATCAGCCCCAGCATTTT. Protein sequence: CATLRTGDSNQPQHF.

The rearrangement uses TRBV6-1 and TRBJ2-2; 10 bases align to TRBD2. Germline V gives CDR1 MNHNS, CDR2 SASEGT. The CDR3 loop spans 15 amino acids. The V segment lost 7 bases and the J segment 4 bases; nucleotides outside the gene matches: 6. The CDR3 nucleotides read TGTGCCAGCATCCTAGCGGGAGCCGCCACCGGGGAGCTGTTTTTT. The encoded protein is CASILAGAATGELFF.

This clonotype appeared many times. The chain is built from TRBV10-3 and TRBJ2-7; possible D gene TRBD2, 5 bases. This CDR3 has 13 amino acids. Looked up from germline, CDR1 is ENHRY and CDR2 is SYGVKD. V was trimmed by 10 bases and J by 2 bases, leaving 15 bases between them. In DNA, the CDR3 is TGTGCCAGCGGACTGAAGGCAGCCTACGAGCAGTACTTC. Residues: CASGLKAAYEQYF.

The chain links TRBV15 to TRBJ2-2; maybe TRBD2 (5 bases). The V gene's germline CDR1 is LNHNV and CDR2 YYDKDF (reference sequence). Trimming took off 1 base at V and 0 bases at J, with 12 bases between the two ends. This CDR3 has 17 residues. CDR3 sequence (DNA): TGTGCCACCAGCAGAGGGGAGCGGACCCCGAACACCGGGGAGCTGTTTTTT. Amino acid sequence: CATSRGERTPNTGELFF. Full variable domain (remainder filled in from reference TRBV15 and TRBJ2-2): DAMVIQNPRYQVTQFGKPVTLSCSQTLNHNVMYWYQQKSSQAPKLLFHYYDKDFNNEADTPDNFQSRRPNTSFCFLDIRSPGLGDTAMYLCATSRGERTPNTGELFFGEGSRLTVL.